What follows are 18 T cell receptor beta chains derived from one specimen sequenced in a study of CD8 T cells in Susac syndrome. The RNA, roughly 0.5 to 1 ug, was put through reverse transcription using random hexamers. TCRdb independently ran MiXCR on the immunoSEQ multiplex PCR reads; one entry per CDR3 protein. Counted here are more than 150,000 distinct CDR3 sequences, over 95% occurring once; the ten biggest clones make up 0.13% to 0.15%. The sample consisted of CD8+ T cells from PBMCs. The receptors shown here come from a human donor with multiple sclerosis.

This chain connects TRBV20-1 to TRBJ1-1, with 11 positions matching TRBD1. The CDR3 totals 14 residues. V lost 3 bases, J lost 0 bases, and 0 bases stayed unmatched. Germline CDR1 and CDR2: DFQATT and SNEGSKA (reference sequence). For the CDR3, the DNA is TGCAGTGCTAGGGGACAGGGGGTGAACACTGAAGCTTTCTTT. The encoded protein is CSARGQGVNTEAFF.

The chain links TRBV7-3 to TRBJ1-1; 8 nucleotides match TRBD1. V gave up 6 bases and J gave up 1 base; unmatched junction bases: 4. CDR3 length: 14 amino acids. CDR1 and CDR2 from the germline V gene are SGHTA and FQGTGA. This chain's CDR3 is CASRSDRGNTEAFF. Here the CDR3 DNA reads TGTGCCAGCAGGAGCGACAGGGGGAACACTGAAGCTTTCTTT.

The rearrangement uses TRBV7-9 and TRBJ2-3; D perhaps matches TRBD2 (5 bases). There are 14 residues in the CDR3. Trimming took off 7 bases at V and 0 bases at J, with 11 bases between the two ends. CDR1 is SEHNR, CDR2 FQNEAQ, per germline (reference sequence). The CDR3 coding sequence is TGTGCCAGCACCCGGGGTTCAAGCACAGATACGCAGTATTTT. As protein: CASTRGSSTDTQYF.

The V and J genes are TRBV20-1 and TRBJ2-7; no definite D call. The CDR3 covers 14 residues. CDR1 DFQATT and CDR2 SNEGSKA come from the germline V gene (reference sequence). V lost 0 bases to trimming and J lost 2 bases, with 11 bases between them. DNA of the CDR3: TGCAGTGCTAGAGATAACAGCCATACCTACGAGCAGTACTTC. Encoded protein: CSARDNSHTYEQYF.

This sequence joins TRBV20-1 and TRBJ2-7, with 7 bases matching TRBD1. This CDR3 has 15 amino acids. Germline-derived CDR1 and CDR2 are DFQATT and SNEGSKA (reference sequence). V dropped 6 bases and J dropped 9; count of bases not matched to a gene: 20. CDR3 DNA: TGCAGTGCGAGCGACGGACAGGAGAGCTACGCGGTGCAGTACTTC. Amino acids: CSASDGQESYAVQYF.

The rearrangement links TRBV6-1 to TRBJ1-2; TRBD1 agrees at 9 bases. The CDR3 sequence is 15 residues long. The germline V gene has CDR1 MNHNS and CDR2 SASEGT. Trimming cost V 10 bases and J 2 bases; bases outside gene matches: 11. The CDR3 is CANIEGTGTNYGYTF. The CDR3, as DNA: TGTGCCAACATAGAAGGGACAGGGACGAACTATGGCTACACCTTC.

This clonotype was detected only a few times. The rearrangement joins TRBV13 to TRBJ2-7; possibly TRBD1 for D (5 bases). This CDR3 has 12 residues. Between the trimmed V and J ends, which lost 5 bases and 6 bases, there was a span of 11 bases. Germline V gene sequence: CDR1 PRHDT, CDR2 FYEKMQ (reference sequence). This CDR3 is CASSPGRGEQYV. CDR3 bases: TGTGCCAGCAGCCCCGGAAGGGGCGAGCAGTACGTC.

The CDR3 nucleotides are TGTGCCAGCAGCGAGGGGGACATCTCCTACGAGCAGTACTTC. The encoded protein is CASSEGDISYEQYF. The chain carries TRBV9 and TRBJ2-7, with D possibly TRBD1 on 6 matching bases. The germline gives CDR1 SGDLS, CDR2 YYNGEE. The ends were cut back, 3 bases at V and 0 bases at J, with 10 bases in the middle. The CDR3 loop spans 14 amino acids.

The rearrangement joins TRBV6-1 to TRBJ2-3; a possible D gene is TRBD2 (6 bases). Germline CDR1 and CDR2: MNHNS and SASEGT. The ends were cut back, 2 bases at V and 0 bases at J, with 18 bases in the middle. This CDR3 has 18 amino acids. The CDR3 DNA sequence: TGTGCCAGCAGTGAATATAATTCAGCGGGCCTTAGCACAGATACGCAGTATTTT. This sequence encodes CASSEYNSAGLSTDTQYF.

This chain links TRBV4-1 with TRBJ2-1; 8 nucleotides line up with TRBD1. The V gene end was trimmed by 8 bases and the J gene end by 7 bases; junction bases not matched to a gene: 7. Germline V gene data show CDR1 as MGHRA and CDR2 as YSYEKL. The CDR3 has 13 residues. The CDR3 loop is CASRPQGENEQFF. CDR3 bases: TGCGCCAGCCGCCCACAGGGGGAGAATGAGCAGTTCTTC.

J is TRBJ2-1 and V is TRBV5-1, with a possible D match to TRBD2 (6 bases). This CDR3 is 14 amino acids long. Looked up from germline, CDR1 is SGHRS and CDR2 is YFSETQ. Trimming removed 7 bases at V and 2 bases at J, with 13 bases between. The CDR3 region has the DNA TGCGCCAGCGAACATGGAGGGACCTACAATGAGCAGTTCTTC. Its translation is CASEHGGTYNEQFF.

This chain uses TRBV29-1 with TRBJ2-2; D gene uncertain. Trimming pared 5 bases from V and 4 bases from J, leaving 5 bases between. This CDR3 comprises 11 residues. The V gene's germline CDR1 is SQVTM and CDR2 ANQGSEA. CDR3 coding DNA: TGCAGCGTTCATAGCACCGGGGAGCTGTTTTTT. As protein: CSVHSTGELFF.

This clonotype was observed a single time. The V gene is TRBV6-6, the J gene TRBJ1-2; D gene unclear. The CDR3 covers 15 residues. The V gene lost 4 bases and the J gene lost 1 base, with 13 bases spanning the gap. Germline V lookup: CDR1 MNHNY, CDR2 SVGAGI (reference sequence). The DNA for the CDR3 is TGTGCCAGCAGTTCACTGACAAGACTTAACTATGGCTACACCTTC. Its translation is CASSSLTRLNYGYTF.

The J gene is TRBJ2-1, the V gene TRBV20-1; D gene uncertain. V shed 6 bases and J shed 5 bases, with 14 bases lying between them. Per germline, CDR1 DFQATT and CDR2 SNEGSKA (reference sequence). The length of the CDR3 is 13 residues. The DNA of the CDR3 is TGCAGTGCCGAACCTCCCAGCCACAATGAGCAGTTCTTC. It specifies CSAEPPSHNEQFF.

The chain is built from TRBV5-1 and TRBJ2-2, with D unresolved. Germline assignment: CDR1 SGHRS and CDR2 YFSETQ. CDR3 length: 13 residues. V was trimmed by 0 bases and J by 7 bases, leaving 7 bases between them. CDR3 in amino acids: CASSLVNGGELFF. The CDR3 nucleotides are TGCGCCAGCAGCTTGGTCAACGGCGGGGAGCTGTTTTTT.

J is TRBJ1-5 and V is TRBV4-1; D uncertain. The V gene's germline CDR1 is MGHRA and CDR2 YSYEKL. CDR3 length equals 13 residues. With 0 bases removed from V and 5 bases from J, the gap between germline ends came to 5 bases. The CDR3 loop reads CASSQDSYQPQHF. For the CDR3, the DNA is TGCGCCAGCAGCCAAGACAGCTATCAGCCCCAGCATTTT.

The V and J genes are TRBV7-8 and TRBJ1-4; D is uncertain. V dropped 3 bases and J dropped 0 bases, with 5 bases sitting between them. Germline V gives CDR1 SGHVS, CDR2 FQNEAQ. CDR3 length: 14 residues. The CDR3 nucleotides read TGTGCCAGCAGCTTCGGGACAACTAATGAAAAACTGTTTTTT. It is translated as CASSFGTTNEKLFF.

V usage is TRBV12-3 or TRBV12-4 and J usage is TRBJ2-1; D possibly matches TRBD1 or TRBD2 (5 bases each). Trimming removed 7 bases from V and 9 bases from J, with 16 bases in between. The CDR3 consists of 13 residues. DNA of the CDR3: TGTGCCAGCAATGAGGGGTCAGCCCTTGAGCAGTTCTTC. Translation gives CASNEGSALEQFF.